The 28 T cell receptor beta chains below were found in one sample sequenced in a study of CD8+CD57+ T cells in acquired aplastic anemia. The TCR beta profiling, which covered VDJ combination and CDR3 sequence, was carried out using genomic DNA as the template. TCRdb independently ran MiXCR on the reads; one entry per CDR3 protein. Of some 180,000 distinct CDR3 sequences in the sample, around 45% are singletons; the top ten hold approximately 3%. Sample: sorted CD4+, CD8+, or CD8+CD57+ T cells (not recorded which) from PBMCs. These receptors were obtained from a human donor in good health.

This chain uses TRBV20-1 with TRBJ2-3; TRBD2 matches at 8 bases. CDR1 and CDR2 (germline): DFQATT, SNEGSKA (reference sequence). The CDR3 is 16 amino acids. With 0 bases clipped from V and 2 bases from J, the junction kept 7 bases outside the gene matches. The DNA for the CDR3 is TGCAGTGCTAGAGATTGGGCGGGGGGAAACACAGATACGCAGTATTTT. Its protein product is CSARDWAGGNTDTQYF.

This clonotype was found many times. The V and J genes are TRBV5-6 and TRBJ2-5; D gene ambiguous. Germline lookup yields CDR1 SGHDT and CDR2 YYEEEE. The CDR3 spans 14 residues. V shed 2 bases and J shed 3 bases, with 11 bases lying between them. The CDR3 DNA reads as TGTGCCAGCAGCTTTAGCTCCTCAAAAGAGACCCAGTACTTC. It specifies CASSFSSSKETQYF.

In this sample, this clonotype turned up many times. The V gene is TRBV20-1, the J gene TRBJ2-1; TRBD2 matches 8 bases. Trimming at V came to 6 bases and at J to 6 bases, leaving 7 bases not matched to a gene. CDR3 length: 13 amino acids. Germline V gene data show CDR1 as DFQATT and CDR2 as SNEGSKA (reference sequence). The CDR3 DNA sequence: TGCAGTGCCCCCCCCCTAGCGGGCAATGAGCAGTTCTTC. This sequence encodes CSAPPLAGNEQFF.

In this sample, this clonotype turned up once. The chain combines TRBV7-3 with TRBJ2-7; D possibly corresponds to TRBD2 (7 bases). The germline V gene encodes CDR1 SGHTA and CDR2 FQGTGA. Trimming shortened V by 3 bases and J by 7 bases, and 19 bases separated the two germline ends. The CDR3 is made up of 15 amino acids. CDR3: CASSFGGRWIEEQYF. The CDR3 nucleotides read TGTGCCAGCAGCTTCGGGGGGCGGTGGATTGAGGAGCAGTACTTC. Variable domain in full (rest from reference TRBV7-3 and TRBJ2-7): GAGVSQTPSNKVTEKGKYVELRCDPISGHTALYWYRQSLGQGPEFLIYFQGTGAADDSGLPNDRFFAVRPEGSVSTLKIQRTERGDSAVYLCASSFGGRWIEEQYFGPGTRLTVT.

The chain uses TRBV29-1 and TRBJ2-7; TRBD1 matches 10 bases. V trimming: 8 bases; J trimming: 0 bases; junction bases outside the gene matches: 4. CDR1 SQVTM and CDR2 ANQGSEA come from the germline V gene. CDR3 length: 13 residues. CDR3 bases: TGCAGCATGACAGGGGGCCCCTCCTACGAGCAGTACTTC. It specifies CSMTGGPSYEQYF.

This chain links TRBV20-1 with TRBJ2-1; TRBD1 aligns across 11 bases. There are 16 residues in the CDR3. Looked up from germline, CDR1 is DFQATT and CDR2 is SNEGSKA (reference sequence). Losses at the gene ends were 1 base for V and 8 bases for J; bases not matched to a gene: 10. The CDR3 nucleotides are TGCAGTGCTAGAGTTGGGGACAGGGGGACGGTTTATGAGCAGTTCTTC. Its protein is CSARVGDRGTVYEQFF.

The genes are TRBV10-2 and TRBJ1-3, with TRBD1 as a possible D gene (5 bases). The CDR3 has 14 amino acids. Per germline, CDR1 WSHSY and CDR2 SAAADI. V was clipped by 3 bases and J by 3 bases, with 9 bases between them. The CDR3 DNA sequence: TGCGCCAGCAGTGAAAGGGGAAGTGGAAACACCATATATTTT. It codes for CASSERGSGNTIYF.

The genes are TRBV10-3 and TRBJ1-6, with D unclear. From germline, CDR1 is ENHRY and CDR2 SYGVKD. V gave up 3 bases and J gave up 2 bases, with 8 bases separating them. The CDR3 is 15 amino acids. The CDR3 DNA reads as TGTGCCATCAGTGATTCCGGGGCCTATAATTCACCCCTCCACTTT. It translates to CAISDSGAYNSPLHF.

This clonotype was recorded many times. J is TRBJ2-5 and V is TRBV19, with TRBD1 matching over 10 bases. With 5 bases clipped from V and 1 base from J, the junction kept 4 bases outside the gene matches. The CDR3 contains 15 residues. Germline values: CDR1 LNHDA, CDR2 SQIVND (reference sequence). Here the CDR3 DNA reads TGTGCCAGTAGTGTGGACAGGGGGAGCCAAGAGACCCAGTACTTC. Its translation: CASSVDRGSQETQYF.

The sample holds many counts of this clonotype. The CDR3 here is CSATRGGTSGRAKEQYF. The CDR3 DNA follows: TGCAGTGCTACAAGAGGGGGGACTAGCGGGAGGGCCAAGGAGCAGTACTTC. The rearrangement uses TRBV20-1 and TRBJ2-7; the match to TRBD2 covers 16 bases. CDR1 and CDR2 from the germline V gene are DFQATT and SNEGSKA (reference sequence). This CDR3 has 17 residues. V shed 4 bases and J 7 bases; nucleotides not matched to a gene: 13.

The table lists this clonotype with a few counts. This chain links TRBV25-1 with TRBJ1-6, with D possibly being TRBD1 (5 bases). The germline CDR1 and CDR2 sequences are MGHDK and SYGVNS. The V and J ends lost 5 bases and 6 bases respectively, with 17 bases between them. CDR3 length: 16 residues. The CDR3 DNA follows: TGTGCCAGCAGTCCCGGGGCAGCAAATTTTAATTCACCCCTCCACTTT. This gives the protein CASSPGAANFNSPLHF.

There are many counts of this clonotype. The gene calls are TRBV6-6 and TRBJ2-3, with D tentatively TRBD1 (6 bases). The CDR3 is 13 residues long. CDR1 and CDR2 (germline): MNHNY, SVGAGI (reference sequence). Trimming took 2 bases from V and 4 from J, leaving 7 bases between them. CDR3 sequence reads: CASSYEGADTQYF. The CDR3 DNA reads as TGTGCCAGCAGTTACGAGGGGGCAGATACGCAGTATTTT.

As regards this clonotype: Being one base from a much bigger clone, this may be a read error. The rearrangement uses TRBV24-1 and TRBJ2-1; D unresolved. Germline-derived CDR1 and CDR2 are KGHDR and SFDVKD. The V end lost 7 bases, the J end lost 8 bases, and 17 bases lay between the germline ends. CDR3 length equals 14 residues. This CDR3 is CATSPRPNLDEQFF. The CDR3 DNA reads as TGTGCCACCAGCCCGAGACCAAACTTGGATGAGCAGTTCTTC.

This clonotype was seen just once. This chain joins TRBV25-1 and TRBJ2-1, with D possibly being TRBD1 or TRBD2 (6 bases each). From germline, CDR1 is MGHDK and CDR2 SYGVNS. The ends were cut back, 7 bases at V and 13 bases at J, with 17 bases in the middle. The CDR3 consists of 12 residues. For the CDR3, the DNA is TGTGCCAGCACCGACAGCCGGGGGCGTCAGTTCTTC. Translation: CASTDSRGRQFF.

V and J are TRBV14 and TRBJ1-1; 7 bases align to TRBD1. This CDR3 region has 17 residues. V gave up 4 bases and J gave up 0 bases; unmatched junction bases: 11. The V gene's germline CDR1 is SGHDN and CDR2 FVKESK. The CDR3 sequence: CASSLVGTVLMNTEAFF. CDR3 sequence (DNA): TGTGCCAGCAGCCTAGTCGGGACAGTATTAATGAACACTGAAGCTTTCTTT. The full variable domain, its missing parts supplied by reference TRBV14 and TRBJ1-1, is EAGVTQFPSHSVIEKGQTVTLRCDPISGHDNLYWYRRVMGKEIKFLLHFVKESKQDESGMPNNRFLAERTGGTYSTLKVQPAELEDSGVYFCASSLVGTVLMNTEAFFGQGTRLTVV.

CDR3 amino acids: CASSYVGKTQYF. CDR3 DNA: TGTGCCAGCAGTTACGTGGGAAAGACCCAGTACTTC. This chain links TRBV6-6 with TRBJ2-5; D is unresolved. Between the trimmed V and J ends, which lost 2 bases and 6 bases, there was a span of 7 bases. This CDR3 is 12 amino acids long. The germline V gene has CDR1 MNHNY and CDR2 SVGAGI (reference sequence).

The chain links TRBV2 to TRBJ2-7; TRBD2 is a possible D gene (5 bases). CDR1 is SNHLY, CDR2 FYNNEI, per germline. This CDR3 spans 12 amino acids. Trimming removed 8 bases from V and 0 bases from J, with 8 bases in between. CDR3 in amino acids: CASSDYSYEQYF. In DNA form, the CDR3 reads TGTGCCAGCTCCGACTACTCCTACGAGCAGTACTTC.

The gene calls are TRBV7-6 and TRBJ2-1, with 8 bases identical to TRBD1. Germline CDR1 and CDR2: SGHVS and FNYEAQ. CDR3 length: 15 residues. With V trimmed by 5 bases and J by 7 bases, 10 bases remained unmatched. As DNA, the CDR3 is TGTGCCAGCAGCCCCGGGCAGGGGGCGGGAAATGAGCAGTTCTTC. It encodes CASSPGQGAGNEQFF. Looking up the rest from reference TRBV7-6 and TRBJ2-1 gives the full variable domain: GAGVSQSPRYKVTKRGQDVALRCDPISGHVSLYWYRQALGQGPEFLTYFNYEAQQDKSGLPNDRFSAERPEGSISTLTIQRTEQRDSAMYRCASSPGQGAGNEQFFGPGTRLTVL.

The chain couples TRBV24-1 to TRBJ1-2; D remains ambiguous. Deletions cut 3 bases from V and 2 bases from J, with 12 bases between. The CDR3 has 15 residues. Germline V gives CDR1 KGHDR, CDR2 SFDVKD. The CDR3, as DNA: TGTGCCACCAGTGATCCGATAACAGCGAACTATGGCTACACCTTC. Translation: CATSDPITANYGYTF.

A note on this clonotype: The conserved phenylalanine or tryptophan normally closing the CDR3 is absent here, so this likely arose from a read error. This chain uses TRBV20-1 with TRBJ2-7, with 10 bases identical to TRBD2. V lost 5 bases, J lost 5 bases, and 6 bases stayed unmatched. Looked up from germline, CDR1 is DFQATT and CDR2 is SNEGSKA (reference sequence). This CDR3 contains 13 residues. The CDR3 reads CSARLAGRDEQYL. CDR3 sequence (DNA): TGCAGTGCTCGACTAGCGGGCAGGGACGAGCAGTACCTC.

In its sample, this clonotype was seen many times. The genes are TRBV7-2 and TRBJ2-7; 11 nucleotides agree with TRBD1. Looked up from germline, CDR1 is SGHTA and CDR2 is FQGNSA. There are 15 residues in the CDR3. The junction had 10 bases not matched to a gene; V was cut back by 6 bases and J by 6 bases. CDR3 protein: CASRGRDRGTFEQYF. In DNA, the CDR3 is TGTGCCAGCAGGGGTAGGGACAGGGGGACTTTCGAGCAGTACTTC.

This clonotype has at least ten counts. This chain joins TRBV20-1 and TRBJ1-5, with 7 positions matching TRBD1. V lost 1 base to trimming and J lost 6 bases; unmatched junction nucleotides: 6. CDR3 length: 14 amino acids. Germline loops: CDR1 DFQATT, CDR2 SNEGSKA (reference sequence). CDR3 residues: CSARVTGVGQPQHF. CDR3 coding DNA: TGCAGTGCTAGAGTCACAGGGGTGGGTCAGCCCCAGCATTTT.

The V call is TRBV9, the J call TRBJ2-5, with D unresolved. Per germline, CDR1 SGDLS and CDR2 YYNGEE. CDR3 size: 14 residues. V gave up 0 bases and J gave up 3 bases, with 9 bases separating them. CDR3 nucleotides: TGTGCCAGCAGCGTAGTCCCTAGAAAAGAGACCCAGTACTTC. Amino acids: CASSVVPRKETQYF.

Many counts were recorded for this clonotype. The V call is TRBV7-2, the J call TRBJ2-3, with D unresolved. The CDR3 is 15 residues long. V was shortened by 3 bases and J by 0 bases, with 10 bases between the two germline ends. The germline V gene has CDR1 SGHTA and CDR2 FQGNSA. The DNA for the CDR3 is TGTGCCAGCAGCTTCGGGCCCAGAAGCACAGATACGCAGTATTTT. Its translation is CASSFGPRSTDTQYF.

This clonotype was counted only a few times. The rearrangement links TRBV18 to TRBJ2-6; TRBD1 is a possible D gene (6 bases). The CDR3 runs 17 residues. With 6 bases removed from V and 0 bases from J, the gap between germline ends came to 15 bases. Germline assignment: CDR1 KGHSH and CDR2 LQKENI. The CDR3 region has the DNA TGTGCCAGCTCGGCAAAAACAGGGAGCTCTGGGGCCAACGTCCTGACTTTC. This translates into CASSAKTGSSGANVLTF.

This clonotype was observed a handful of times. The chain uses TRBV28 and TRBJ1-1; no reliable D call. CDR3 length: 18 residues. V lost 5 bases, J lost 0 bases, and 22 bases lay in between. Germline-derived CDR1 and CDR2 are MDHEN and SYDVKM. The CDR3 protein is CASSPLGRTLMMNTEAFF. CDR3 in DNA: TGTGCCAGCAGTCCCCTCGGGAGGACCCTGATGATGAACACTGAAGCTTTCTTT.

This clonotype was seen a single time. The rearrangement joins TRBV10-3 to TRBJ2-1, with TRBD2 matching 11 bases. The V gene's germline CDR1 is ENHRY and CDR2 SYGVKD. The V segment lost 1 base and the J segment 5 bases; nucleotides outside the gene matches: 4. This CDR3 comprises 16 residues. The CDR3: CAISEYQTSGNNEQFF. The CDR3, as DNA: TGTGCCATCAGTGAGTATCAGACTAGCGGGAACAATGAGCAGTTCTTC.

V usage is TRBV20-1 and J usage is TRBJ2-1; 8 bases are a match to TRBD2. CDR1 and CDR2 from the germline V gene are DFQATT and SNEGSKA (reference sequence). The junction had 14 bases not matched to a gene; V was cut back by 3 bases and J by 10 bases. This CDR3 contains 15 residues. The CDR3 reads CSASPPTSGPAEQFF. CDR3 coding DNA: TGCAGTGCTAGTCCCCCTACTAGCGGACCTGCAGAGCAGTTCTTC.